Each of the 32 T cell receptor beta chains below was sequenced from the same sample in a study of cytomegalovirus exposure and HLA in healthy donors (dated by TCRdb to about 2017). Library prep was done by the immunoSEQ multiplex PCR assay. A mixture of 60 forward primers for TCR Vbeta segments and 13 reverse primers for TCR Jbeta segments was used in the multiplex PCR. The table was pulled from immuneACCESS by TCRdb, which kept in-frame rearrangements only. Such tables lose some clones; where checked, under half of the loss comes from unresolved V genes, and the rest has no known cause. The sample profile shows approximately 150,000 clones; 55% to 70% of them were found once. The ten largest clones represent 7% to 8.5% of the sample. The specimen sequenced was PBMCs. All receptors derive from an older woman in good health and CMV-seropositive.

This rearrangement joins TRBV5-1 to TRBJ2-1; possible D gene TRBD1, 6 bases. V was shortened by 6 bases and J by 0 bases, with 10 bases between the two germline ends. There are 14 residues in the CDR3. Germline CDR1 reads SGHRS; CDR2 reads YFSETQ. The DNA for the CDR3 is TGCGCCAGCACACAGGGTAACTCCTACAATGAGCAGTTCTTC. Its translation: CASTQGNSYNEQFF.

The chain has TRBV23-1 and TRBJ2-7; 10 bases line up with TRBD1. TRBV23-1 is classed as an ORF, of uncertain function. There are 21 residues in the CDR3. Trimming removed 1 base from V and 4 bases from J; junction bases left unmatched: 22. This CDR3 is CASSQLEGAKTRQGAHYEQYF. In DNA form, the CDR3 reads TGCGCCAGCAGTCAATTGGAGGGGGCCAAGACTCGACAGGGGGCGCATTACGAGCAGTACTTC.

In its sample, this clone was seen once. The chain is built from TRBV30 and TRBJ1-1; D not certain. CDR3 length: 13 amino acids. CDR1 and CDR2 from the germline V gene are GTSNPN and SVGIG (reference sequence). Trimming shortened V by 1 base and J by 10 bases, and 16 bases separated the two germline ends. CDR3 protein: CAWSASPQEGAFF. Here the CDR3 DNA reads TGTGCCTGGAGTGCTTCGCCCCAGGAGGGAGCTTTCTTT.

The genes are TRBV5-1 and TRBJ2-5; 13 bases match TRBD2. V gave up 4 bases and J gave up 5 bases; unmatched junction bases: 5. Germline CDR1 is SGHRS and CDR2 is YFSETQ. The length of the CDR3 is 15 residues. CDR3 coding DNA: TGCGCCAGCAGCAGCGGGACTAGCGGGAAGGAGACCCAGTACTTC. The encoded protein is CASSSGTSGKETQYF. The whole variable domain, remainder taken from reference TRBV5-1 and TRBJ2-5, is KAGVTQTPRYLIKTRGQQVTLSCSPISGHRSVSWYQQTPGQGLQFLFEYFSETQRNKGNFPGRFSGRQFSNSRSEMNVSTLELGDSALYLCASSSGTSGKETQYFGPGTRLLVL.

V gene TRBV6-1 combines with J gene TRBJ2-2; the match to TRBD2 covers 8 bases. Trimming took 6 bases from V and 6 from J; bases not matched to a gene: 6. CDR1 is MNHNS, CDR2 SASEGT, per germline. The CDR3 runs 14 residues. The CDR3 reads CASRAGGTAGELFF. The CDR3 DNA reads TGTGCCAGCAGGGCGGGGGGAACGGCCGGGGAGCTGTTTTTT.

The chain combines TRBV2 with TRBJ1-2; a weak D match, TRBD1 (6 bases). This CDR3 is 15 amino acids long. Germline lookup yields CDR1 SNHLY and CDR2 FYNNEI. V was clipped by 6 bases and J by 8 bases, with 22 bases between them. CDR3 sequence reads: CASSAGTHLRKGYTF. CDR3 DNA sequence: TGTGCCAGCAGCGCCGGGACACATCTTCGTAAAGGCTACACCTTC.

This clone has just a few counts. This likely reflects a read error, since a far larger clone is one base away. Other DNA variants within this sample encode the same CDR3. The chain combines TRBV2 with TRBJ1-1, with D perhaps TRBD1 (5 bases). The CDR3 loop spans 16 amino acids. Deletions cut 6 bases from V and 0 bases from J, with 17 bases between. The germline V gene encodes CDR1 SNHLY and CDR2 FYNNEI. The CDR3 DNA sequence: TGTGCCAGCAGCGATGGCACAGGATTCATGAACACTGAAGCTTTCTTT. Translated: CASSDGTGFMNTEAFF.

In its sample, this clone was seen a few times. V gene TRBV4-2 combines with J gene TRBJ2-7, with TRBD1 identical over 11 bases. The germline V gene encodes CDR1 LGHNA and CDR2 YNFKEQ. The CDR3 has 15 residues. Trimming removed 6 bases from V and 1 base from J; junction bases left unmatched: 5. The CDR3 sequence is CASRGTGGFSYEQYF. Here the CDR3 DNA reads TGTGCCAGCAGAGGGACAGGGGGGTTTTCCTACGAGCAGTACTTC.

The chain is built from TRBV4-2 and TRBJ2-3; TRBD1 might be the D (5 bases). Trimming cost V 0 bases and J 2 bases, with 18 bases left between them. There are 18 residues in the CDR3. Germline CDR1 is LGHNA and CDR2 is YNFKEQ. The CDR3 sequence: CASSQEIGVGGYTDTQYF. The DNA for the CDR3 is TGTGCCAGCAGCCAAGAGATAGGGGTAGGCGGCTACACAGATACGCAGTATTTT.

In this sample, this clone turned up once. This chain joins TRBV27 and TRBJ2-7, with 8 bases identical to TRBD2. Trimming took 5 bases from V and 0 from J; bases not matched to a gene: 6. The CDR3 has 15 amino acids. Germline loops: CDR1 MNHEY, CDR2 SMNVEV (reference sequence). The CDR3 DNA sequence: TGTGCCAGCAGTGTGGGACTAGTACCCTCCTACGAGCAGTACTTC. Translation: CASSVGLVPSYEQYF.

The chain is built from TRBV6-5 and TRBJ2-7, with TRBD2 matching 10 bases. The CDR3 is 15 residues long. Unmatched junction bases numbered 10, after V lost 10 bases and J lost 1 base. Germline V gives CDR1 MNHEY, CDR2 SVGAGI. CDR3 protein: CATGIAGGVSYEQYF. As DNA, the CDR3 is TGTGCCACCGGCATAGCGGGAGGAGTTTCCTACGAGCAGTACTTC.

The chain joins TRBV28 to TRBJ1-2, with TRBD1 identical over 7 bases. Germline values: CDR1 MDHEN, CDR2 SYDVKM. V was clipped by 4 bases and J by 5 bases; unmatched bases: 13. The CDR3 has 16 amino acids. CDR3 in amino acids: CASSSSKGTGVYGYTF. The CDR3 bases are TGTGCCAGCAGTTCCTCTAAGGGAACAGGGGTATATGGCTACACCTTC.

This clone has more than one count but fewer than ten. The V and J genes are TRBV5-1 and TRBJ2-5, with 7 nucleotides matching TRBD2. Germline CDR1 reads SGHRS; CDR2 reads YFSETQ. CDR3 length equals 16 residues. The ends lost 0 bases at V and 5 bases at J; junction bases unmatched: 10. For the CDR3, the DNA is TGCGCCAGCAGCTTGGCCCTAGCGGAGGGCGGGGAGACCCAGTACTTC. Translated: CASSLALAEGGETQYF.

Comment on this clone: One junction end does not reproduce the germline sequence, and a read error may be involved. The chain employs TRBV25-1 and TRBJ1-2, with D perhaps TRBD1 (6 bases). The germline V gene has CDR1 MGHDK and CDR2 SYGVNS. The CDR3 is made up of 15 amino acids. CDR3 in amino acids: CASSDGGGAGYGYAF. CDR3 DNA: TGTGCCAGCAGTGATGGAGGGGGGGCGGGGTATGGCTACGCCTTC.

The chain employs TRBV28 and TRBJ2-5; weak D call: TRBD2 (5 bases). The V end lost 8 bases, the J end lost 1 base, and 14 bases lay between the germline ends. This CDR3 has 14 residues. Germline-derived CDR1 and CDR2 are MDHEN and SYDVKM. CDR3: CASLPTGSQETQYF. The CDR3 DNA sequence: TGTGCCAGCCTCCCGACGGGAAGCCAAGAGACCCAGTACTTC.

This chain joins TRBV5-1 and TRBJ1-2, with D possibly being TRBD1 (5 bases). There are 15 residues in the CDR3. Trimming removed 4 bases at V and 2 bases at J, with 15 bases between. The germline V gene encodes CDR1 SGHRS and CDR2 YFSETQ. In DNA form, the CDR3 reads TGCGCCAGCAGCCTTCTGGGAGGGACCAACTATGGCTACACCTTC. Its protein product is CASSLLGGTNYGYTF. Full variable domain (rest looked up from reference TRBV5-1 and TRBJ1-2): KAGVTQTPRYLIKTRGQQVTLSCSPISGHRSVSWYQQTPGQGLQFLFEYFSETQRNKGNFPGRFSGRQFSNSRSEMNVSTLELGDSALYLCASSLLGGTNYGYTFGSGTRLTVV.

The chain is built from TRBV21-1 and TRBJ2-7; TRBD1 is taken as the D call from the table, unchecked against the DNA. TRBV21-1 is a pseudogene. This CDR3 is 15 amino acids long. CDR3 region: CASSLTGTGAYEQYF. The DNA for the CDR3 is TGTGCCAGCAGTTTGACCGGGACAGGAGCCTACGAGCAGTACTTC.

This rearrangement joins TRBV6-1 to TRBJ1-1; weak D call: TRBD1 (5 bases). Per germline, CDR1 MNHNS and CDR2 SASEGT. The germline V and J ends were trimmed by 8 bases and 0 bases, with 10 bases remaining between them. This CDR3 spans 13 amino acids. In DNA, the CDR3 is TGTGCCAGCCTTTCAGGGCTGAACACTGAAGCTTTCTTT. Its translation is CASLSGLNTEAFF.

This clone was observed a handful of times. The V call is TRBV5-6, the J call TRBJ2-7, with unresolved D. This CDR3 comprises 18 residues. The V end lost 2 bases, the J end lost 2 bases, and 23 bases lay between the germline ends. The germline V gene encodes CDR1 SGHDT and CDR2 YYEEEE. The CDR3 reads CASSLRLSRRYQTYEQYF. Here the CDR3 DNA reads TGTGCCAGCAGCTTAAGGCTTTCGAGGCGATACCAAACCTACGAGCAGTACTTC.

V usage is TRBV6-5 and J usage is TRBJ2-3; perhaps TRBD2 as D (6 bases). Germline V gene data show CDR1 as MNHEY and CDR2 as SVGAGI. CDR3 length equals 16 residues. V was trimmed by 4 bases and J by 2 bases, leaving 16 bases between them. CDR3 DNA: TGTGCCAGCAGTTTCCGATCTCTAGCGAACACAGATACGCAGTATTTT. Its translation is CASSFRSLANTDTQYF.

The chain employs TRBV2 and TRBJ1-5; possible D gene TRBD1, 6 bases. The V and J ends lost 4 bases and 5 bases respectively, with 12 bases between them. The CDR3 is made up of 14 amino acids. The V gene's germline CDR1 is SNHLY and CDR2 FYNNEI. The CDR3 spells CASSAGTLHQPQHF. CDR3 in DNA: TGTGCCAGCAGTGCCGGGACACTCCATCAGCCCCAGCATTTT. The whole variable domain, filled in from reference TRBV2 and TRBJ1-5, reads EPEVTQTPSHQVTQMGQEVILRCVPISNHLYFYWYRQILGQKVEFLVSFYNNEISEKSEIFDDQFSVERPDGSNFTLKIRSTKLEDSAMYFCASSAGTLHQPQHFGDGTRLSIL.

This clone was observed a handful of times. The V and J genes are TRBV2 and TRBJ2-5; TRBD2 might be the D (5 bases). CDR3 length: 14 residues. Per the germline V gene, CDR1 is SNHLY and CDR2 is FYNNEI. Between the trimmed V and J ends, which lost 2 bases and 5 bases, there was a span of 12 bases. The CDR3 region is CASSEQRSDETQYF. The CDR3 nucleotides read TGTGCCAGCAGTGAACAGCGGTCCGATGAGACCCAGTACTTC.

J is TRBJ2-5 and V is TRBV7-8; D gene uncertain. This CDR3 contains 12 residues. CDR1 SGHVS and CDR2 FQNEAQ come from the germline V gene. Trimming removed 5 bases at V and 5 bases at J, with 9 bases between. The CDR3 region is CASSRVQETQYF. The CDR3 DNA reads as TGTGCCAGCAGCCGGGTCCAGGAGACCCAGTACTTC.

V gene TRBV6-1 combines with J gene TRBJ2-5; 10 bases are shared with TRBD1. V trimming: 4 bases; J trimming: 4 bases; junction bases outside the gene matches: 18. CDR1 and CDR2 (germline): MNHNS, SASEGT. The CDR3 spans 19 residues. In DNA form, the CDR3 reads TGTGCCAGCAGTGCAGAGGTGGCCGGGTGGGACAGGGGACGAGAGACCCAGTACTTC. Amino acids: CASSAEVAGWDRGRETQYF.

This clone was seen a handful of times. This sequence joins TRBV28 and TRBJ1-1; 12 bases match TRBD1. CDR3 size: 16 residues. V lost 5 bases and J lost 1; bases outside the gene matches: 5. In germline, CDR1 is MDHEN, CDR2 SYDVKM. The CDR3 spells CASSPGTGGGNTEAFF. CDR3 bases: TGTGCCAGCAGTCCGGGGACAGGGGGCGGGAACACTGAAGCTTTCTTT. Variable domain in full (rest from reference TRBV28 and TRBJ1-1): DVKVTQSSRYLVKRTGEKVFLECVQDMDHENMFWYRQDPGLGLRLIYFSYDVKMKEKGDIPEGYSVSREKKERFSLILESASTNQTSMYLCASSPGTGGGNTEAFFGQGTRLTVV.

The chain carries TRBV6-1 and TRBJ1-5; D is undetermined. The V end lost 1 base, the J end lost 2 bases, and 15 bases lay between the germline ends. The CDR3 contains 17 residues. In germline, CDR1 is MNHNS, CDR2 SASEGT. CDR3 nucleotides: TGTGCCAGCAGTGAAGGAAGGTCAATCGGGGGCAATCAGCCCCAGCATTTT. It is translated as CASSEGRSIGGNQPQHF.

This clone appeared a few times. The chain has TRBV2 and TRBJ1-1, with 7 positions matching TRBD1. V dropped 7 bases and J dropped 0; count of bases not matched to a gene: 8. This CDR3 contains 15 residues. In germline, CDR1 is SNHLY, CDR2 FYNNEI. The CDR3 spells CASTRDSSMNTEAFF. The CDR3 bases are TGTGCCAGCACTCGGGACAGTTCCATGAACACTGAAGCTTTCTTT.

The CDR3 here is CASKSGGAAIYEQYF. The CDR3 DNA reads TGCGCCAGCAAGAGCGGCGGGGCCGCAATCTACGAGCAGTACTTC. The J gene is TRBJ2-7, the V gene TRBV5-1; possible D gene TRBD2, 6 bases. Germline V CDR1 and CDR2: SGHRS, YFSETQ. The CDR3 is 15 residues long. Between the trimmed V and J ends, which lost 6 bases and 3 bases, there was a span of 19 bases.

This clone was observed a few times. This chain connects TRBV5-6 to TRBJ2-2, with 7 bases that match TRBD1. The germline CDR1 and CDR2 sequences are SGHDT and YYEEEE. V lost 3 bases to trimming and J lost 4 bases; unmatched junction nucleotides: 3. The CDR3 covers 14 residues. In DNA form, the CDR3 reads TGTGCCAGCAGCTGGGACAGAACCACCGGGGAGCTGTTTTTT. Its protein is CASSWDRTTGELFF.

The chain carries TRBV19 and TRBJ2-2; 13 bases are shared with TRBD2. The CDR3 loop spans 19 amino acids. Looked up from germline, CDR1 is LNHDA and CDR2 is SQIVND (reference sequence). J was trimmed by 3 bases and V by 4 bases; bases with no gene match: 11. The CDR3 DNA reads as TGTGCCAGTAGTAGACGGGGGGTCGGACTAGCGGGAGACACCGGGGAGCTGTTTTTT. This gives the protein CASSRRGVGLAGDTGELFF.

The gene calls are TRBV7-8 and TRBJ1-1; 7 positions match TRBD1. CDR1 and CDR2 from the germline V gene are SGHVS and FQNEAQ. J was trimmed by 4 bases and V by 2 bases; bases with no gene match: 4. The CDR3 length is 14 residues. DNA for the CDR3: TGTGCCAGCAGCTTACTTGGGGACAGCACTGAAGCTTTCTTT. This codes for CASSLLGDSTEAFF.

V gene TRBV28 combines with J gene TRBJ2-3; 16 positions agree with TRBD2. V gave up 6 bases and J gave up 6 bases; unmatched junction bases: 9. From germline, CDR1 is MDHEN and CDR2 SYDVKM. The CDR3 runs to 17 residues. The CDR3 DNA reads TGTGCCAGCAGAACACTGCCGGGACTAGCGGGAGGGGATACGCAGTATTTT. Amino acid sequence: CASRTLPGLAGGDTQYF.